The 30 T cell receptor beta chains presented below share a single source sample, sequenced in a study of blood T cell repertoires in COVID-19. TCRdb's copy holds only in-frame clones and misses some; the assay was immunoSEQ multiplex PCR. The table shows approximately 390,000 clones, with approximately 87% occurring only once. Input material: PBMCs or T cells enriched from blood (not recorded which). The receptors here all came from a woman between 50 and 59 years old who had recovered from COVID-19.

This sequence joins TRBV2 and TRBJ2-7; no clear D. Germline V CDR1 and CDR2: SNHLY, FYNNEI. The V end lost 5 bases, the J end lost 2 bases, and 10 bases lay between the germline ends. This CDR3 comprises 13 residues. The CDR3 sequence is CASSSRNTYEQYF. The CDR3 DNA sequence: TGTGCCAGCAGTTCCAGGAATACCTACGAGCAGTACTTC.

The CDR3 nucleotides are TGCAGCGTTGAAGGTACTAAGCGGGGGGGCCGCGAGCAGTACTTC. Protein: CSVEGTKRGGREQYF. V is TRBV29-1 and J is TRBJ2-7; 10 positions match TRBD2. Germline trimming cut 1 base from V and 6 bases from J; bases unmatched to any gene: 9. This CDR3 is built from 15 residues. Germline-derived CDR1 and CDR2 are SQVTM and ANQGSEA.

The chain has TRBV4-3 and TRBJ1-1, with TRBD1 identical over 8 bases. This CDR3 comprises 16 residues. V shed 4 bases, J shed 0 bases, and the junction held 7 bases outside the gene matches. The germline V gene has CDR1 LGHNA and CDR2 YSLEER. The CDR3 coding sequence is TGCGCCAGCAGCCCGGACAGGGTTGGAATGAACACTGAAGCTTTCTTT. Residues: CASSPDRVGMNTEAFF.

This clone was observed a handful of times. J is TRBJ2-1 and V is TRBV15; TRBD2 matches at 8 bases. CDR1 and CDR2 (germline): LNHNV, YYDKDF (reference sequence). J gave up 7 bases and V 5 bases, and 10 bases lay outside the gene matches. The CDR3 length is 15 residues. The CDR3 DNA reads as TGTGCCACCAGCCTACGGGGGGGCAGTATGAATGAGCAGTTCTTC. The encoded protein is CATSLRGGSMNEQFF.

The chain couples TRBV3-1 (or the pseudogene TRBV3-2) to TRBJ1-1; maybe TRBD1 (6 bases). Germline CDR1 and CDR2: LGHDT and YNNKEL (reference sequence). This CDR3 region has 14 residues. V lost 5 bases and J lost 5, with 15 bases in between. The CDR3 is CASSIQGWGTEAFF. CDR3 nucleotide sequence: TGTGCCAGCAGCATACAGGGATGGGGTACTGAAGCTTTCTTT.

CDR3 DNA: TGTGCCAGCAGCCCGGGGGATGCCGATACGCAGTATTTT. It encodes CASSPGDADTQYF. The genes are TRBV7-2 and TRBJ2-3; D is possibly TRBD2 (6 bases). The CDR3 has 13 residues. Germline V gene lookup returns CDR1 SGHTA and CDR2 FQGNSA. V lost 5 bases and J lost 6, with 12 bases in between.

The chain has TRBV9 and TRBJ2-5, with a tentative D call TRBD2 (6 bases). This CDR3 is built from 14 residues. Germline V gene lookup returns CDR1 SGDLS and CDR2 YYNGEE. V was shortened by 3 bases and J by 5 bases, with 14 bases between the two germline ends. The CDR3 nucleotides are TGTGCCAGCAGCGGACGACTAGTAGGGGAGACCCAGTACTTC. This translates into CASSGRLVGETQYF.

This clone was seen a few times. V gene TRBV7-2 combines with J gene TRBJ1-5; 7 bases match TRBD1. Trimming cost V 5 bases and J 5 bases; bases outside gene matches: 9. The CDR3 totals 15 residues. CDR1 and CDR2 (germline): SGHTA, FQGNSA. Written as DNA, the CDR3 is TGTGCCAGCAGCCTTACCGGACAGGATCATCAGCCCCAGCATTTT. The encoded protein is CASSLTGQDHQPQHF.

DNA for the CDR3: TGTGCCAGCAGCCCCCCCGACAGTTTAGAAGCTTTCTTT. Encoded protein: CASSPPDSLEAFF. The rearrangement uses TRBV9 and TRBJ1-1, with TRBD1 as a possible D gene (5 bases). CDR1 SGDLS and CDR2 YYNGEE come from the germline V gene. The CDR3 sequence is 13 residues long. V was shortened by 4 bases and J by 8 bases, with 15 bases between the two germline ends.

The chain links TRBV11-2 to TRBJ1-6; D is uncertain. CDR1 is SGHAT and CDR2 is FQNNGV in the germline V gene. With 4 bases removed from V and 7 bases from J, the gap between germline ends came to 11 bases. This CDR3 spans 14 amino acids. CDR3 amino acids: CASSSDWPNSPLHF. The CDR3 region has the DNA TGTGCCAGCAGCTCCGACTGGCCAAATTCACCCCTCCACTTT. Complete variable domain (other parts from reference TRBV11-2 and TRBJ1-6): EAGVAQSPRYKIIEKRQSVAFWCNPISGHATLYWYQQILGQGPKLLIQFQNNGVVDDSQLPKDRFSAERLKGVDSTLKIQPAKLEDSAVYLCASSSDWPNSPLHFGNGTRLTVT.

The J gene is TRBJ2-3, the V gene TRBV5-1; tentative D call: TRBD2 (6 bases). V was shortened by 4 bases and J by 1 base, with 13 bases between the two germline ends. Germline V gene data show CDR1 as SGHRS and CDR2 as YFSETQ. The CDR3 consists of 15 residues. The CDR3 DNA follows: TGCGCCAGCAGCCCCTCGGGGGACCGCACAGATACGCAGTATTTT. This encodes CASSPSGDRTDTQYF.

This sequence joins TRBV28 and TRBJ1-5; D might be TRBD1 (6 bases). V dropped 4 bases and J dropped 4 bases, with 11 bases sitting between them. CDR3 length: 14 amino acids. Germline CDR1 MDHEN, CDR2 SYDVKM. In nucleotides, the CDR3 is TGTGCCAGCAGTTCCCCAAGGGGGAATCAGCCCCAGCATTTT. Amino acids: CASSSPRGNQPQHF. Filled out from reference TRBV28 and TRBJ1-5, the complete variable domain reads DVKVTQSSRYLVKRTGEKVFLECVQDMDHENMFWYRQDPGLGLRLIYFSYDVKMKEKGDIPEGYSVSREKKERFSLILESASTNQTSMYLCASSSPRGNQPQHFGDGTRLSIL.

The chain couples TRBV4-1 to TRBJ2-1, with 14 bases fitting TRBD2. Germline assignment: CDR1 MGHRA and CDR2 YSYEKL. V dropped 6 bases and J dropped 5; count of bases not matched to a gene: 9. The CDR3 consists of 17 residues. The CDR3 loop reads CASSSPWGLAGDNEQFF. DNA for the CDR3: TGCGCCAGCAGTTCTCCCTGGGGACTAGCGGGGGACAATGAGCAGTTCTTC.

This clone is a singleton in its sample. The chain couples TRBV7-2 to TRBJ1-2; TRBD1 matches at 8 bases. The CDR3 totals 15 residues. CDR1 is SGHTA, CDR2 FQGNSA, per germline. Trimming removed 5 bases from V and 7 bases from J; junction bases left unmatched: 12. The CDR3: CASSQPGQAKGGYTF. CDR3 bases: TGTGCCAGCAGCCAGCCGGGACAGGCCAAGGGTGGCTACACCTTC.

The chain carries TRBV12-5 and TRBJ1-5; 8 bases match TRBD1. The CDR3 loop spans 17 amino acids. Germline CDR1 reads LGHNT; CDR2 reads FRNRAP. Germline trimming cut 6 bases from V and 4 bases from J; bases unmatched to any gene: 14. The CDR3 nucleotides are TGTGCTAGTGGCATCGGGGGGACAGGCCAAGTTAATCAGCCCCAGCATTTT. Translating it yields CASGIGGTGQVNQPQHF. Together with reference TRBV12-5 and TRBJ1-5, the CDR3 gives the full variable domain: DARVTQTPRHKVTEMGQEVTMRCQPILGHNTVFWYRQTMMQGLELLAYFRNRAPLDDSGMPKDRFSAEMPDATLATLKIQPSEPRDSAVYFCASGIGGTGQVNQPQHFGDGTRLSIL.

V and J are TRBV18 and TRBJ2-4; tentative D call: TRBD2 (6 bases). This CDR3 region has 15 residues. Per the germline V gene, CDR1 is KGHSH and CDR2 is LQKENI. Between the trimmed V and J ends, which lost 4 bases and 3 bases, there was a span of 13 bases. The CDR3 coding sequence is TGTGCCAGCTCACGCAACGGGGGAGACAAAAACATTCAGTACTTC. It is translated as CASSRNGGDKNIQYF.

The chain couples TRBV4-3 to TRBJ1-4; 12 bases agree with TRBD1. The CDR3 runs 20 residues. J was trimmed by 1 base and V by 0 bases; bases with no gene match: 9. The germline V gene encodes CDR1 LGHNA and CDR2 YSLEER. The CDR3 is CASSQDSGQGARVTNEKLFF. As DNA, the CDR3 is TGCGCCAGCAGCCAAGATTCGGGACAGGGGGCGCGAGTAACTAATGAAAAACTGTTTTTT.

This chain uses TRBV19 with TRBJ2-1; 9 bases align to TRBD1. Germline loops: CDR1 LNHDA, CDR2 SQIVND (reference sequence). After removal of 5 bases from V and 8 bases from J, the junction contained 10 bases not matched to a gene. CDR3 length equals 15 residues. CDR3 in DNA: TGTGCCAGTAGTTTCTCCCGGACAGGGGACCATGAGCAGTTCTTC. It yields the protein CASSFSRTGDHEQFF.

This rearrangement joins TRBV3-1 (or the pseudogene TRBV3-2) to TRBJ2-2; TRBD1 matches 8 bases. The V gene end was trimmed by 5 bases and the J gene end by 6 bases; junction bases not matched to a gene: 2. The CDR3 runs to 13 residues. Germline CDR1 and CDR2: LGHDT and YNNKEL (reference sequence). The chain's CDR3 is CASSSTGAGELFF. The CDR3 DNA reads TGTGCCAGCAGCTCGACAGGGGCCGGGGAGCTGTTTTTT.

The chain carries TRBV27 and TRBJ1-4; 7 bases agree with TRBD1. The CDR3 contains 13 residues. The V gene's germline CDR1 is MNHEY and CDR2 SMNVEV (reference sequence). Losses at the gene ends were 8 bases for V and 7 bases for J; bases not matched to a gene: 7. CDR3 residues: CASRTGVSEKLFF. The DNA of the CDR3 is TGTGCCAGCCGCACAGGGGTGAGTGAAAAACTGTTTTTT. The entire variable domain, with the rest obtained from reference TRBV27 and TRBJ1-4, is as follows: EAQVTQNPRYLITVTGKKLTVTCSQNMNHEYMSWYRQDPGLGLRQIYYSMNVEVTDKGDVPEGYKVSRKEKRNFPLILESPSPNQTSLYFCASRTGVSEKLFFGSGTQLSVL.

The gene calls are TRBV19 and TRBJ1-2; 10 bases align to TRBD1. V was clipped by 3 bases and J by 6 bases; unmatched bases: 4. The germline CDR1 and CDR2 sequences are LNHDA and SQIVND (reference sequence). This CDR3 comprises 14 residues. As DNA, the CDR3 is TGTGCCAGTAGTATCCGGGACAGGGGTGATGGCTACACCTTC. Translation gives CASSIRDRGDGYTF.

This rearrangement joins TRBV6-1 to TRBJ1-1; no reliable D call. The germline V gene has CDR1 MNHNS and CDR2 SASEGT. The V end lost 2 bases, the J end lost 0 bases, and 10 bases lay between the germline ends. This CDR3 has 15 residues. The CDR3 loop is CASSEWAGMNTEAFF. In DNA, the CDR3 is TGTGCCAGCAGTGAATGGGCAGGAATGAACACTGAAGCTTTCTTT.

The chain carries TRBV19 and TRBJ1-1; 9 positions agree with TRBD1. The germline V gene has CDR1 LNHDA and CDR2 SQIVND (reference sequence). V shed 9 bases and J 1 base; nucleotides not matched to a gene: 9. The CDR3 runs 15 residues. CDR3 loop: CASQTGGVKNTEAFF. CDR3 DNA sequence: TGTGCCAGCCAGACAGGGGGGGTCAAGAACACTGAAGCTTTCTTT.

This rearrangement joins TRBV6-2 or TRBV6-3 to TRBJ1-1, with D maybe TRBD1 (5 bases). With 5 bases removed from V and 8 bases from J, the gap between germline ends came to 15 bases. CDR3 size: 13 residues. The germline V gene encodes CDR1 MNHEY and CDR2 SVGEGT. For the CDR3, the DNA is TGTGCCAGCAGTATGGGACTGATAGCCGAAGCTTTCTTT. It codes for CASSMGLIAEAFF.

This chain connects TRBV5-8 to TRBJ1-5; D may be TRBD1 (6 bases). The V end was cut by 4 bases, the J end by 0 bases, with 14 bases between. Germline CDR1 SGHTS, CDR2 YDEGEE. The CDR3 has 16 residues. This CDR3 reads CASSRDTDYSNQPQHF. For the CDR3, the DNA is TGTGCCAGCAGCAGGGACACCGATTATAGCAATCAGCCCCAGCATTTT.

The chain has TRBV18 and TRBJ1-2; a weak D match, TRBD1 (5 bases). The germline V gene has CDR1 KGHSH and CDR2 LQKENI. The CDR3 is 16 amino acids. Trimming removed 4 bases at V and 0 bases at J, with 15 bases between. The CDR3 coding sequence is TGTGCCAGCTCACTGGGAACAGGAGCAGCTAACTATGGCTACACCTTC. As protein: CASSLGTGAANYGYTF. Full variable domain (rest looked up from reference TRBV18 and TRBJ1-2): NAGVMQNPRHLVRRRGQEARLRCSPMKGHSHVYWYRQLPEEGLKFMVYLQKENIIDESGMPKERFSAEFPKEGPSILRIQQVVRGDSAAYFCASSLGTGAANYGYTFGSGTRLTVV.

The rearrangement uses TRBV10-3 and TRBJ1-5; 9 positions match TRBD1. Per germline, CDR1 ENHRY and CDR2 SYGVKD. The CDR3 extends over 13 amino acids. After removal of 4 bases from V and 5 bases from J, the junction contained 0 bases not matched to a gene. Written as DNA, the CDR3 is TGTGCCATCAGTGGGGACAGGGATCAGCCCCAGCATTTT. Its translation is CAISGDRDQPQHF.

CDR3 loop: CASSGTGTGYTEAFF. The CDR3 bases are TGTGCCAGCAGTGGAACCGGGACAGGGTACACTGAAGCTTTCTTT. The chain links TRBV6-6 to TRBJ1-1; 9 nucleotides agree with TRBD1. Germline values: CDR1 MNHNY, CDR2 SVGAGI (reference sequence). The CDR3 is 15 amino acids. The V and J ends lost 5 bases and 3 bases, in that order; junction bases with no gene match: 7.

This sequence joins TRBV10-3 and TRBJ1-2; tentatively, D is TRBD1 (5 bases). The V end was cut by 10 bases, the J end by 5 bases, with 14 bases between. The CDR3 spans 12 residues. Germline-derived CDR1 and CDR2 are ENHRY and SYGVKD. Here the CDR3 reads CATLEGRYGYTF. The CDR3 nucleotides are TGTGCCACCCTGGAGGGGAGGTATGGCTACACCTTC.

The CDR3 region is CASSIAADSLEAFF. CDR3 DNA: TGTGCCAGTAGTATAGCGGCGGACAGCCTTGAAGCTTTCTTT. V is TRBV19 and J is TRBJ1-1, with a weak D call TRBD1 (6 bases). V gave up 1 base and J gave up 7 bases, with 13 bases separating them. The CDR3 has 14 residues. The germline V gene encodes CDR1 LNHDA and CDR2 SQIVND (reference sequence).